The T cell receptor beta chain under discussion was sequenced for a study of a mutant IDH1 vaccine in newly diagnosed glioma. Study at large: The treated group averaged about 41 years old and was 62.5% male, roughly 38% female. Most patients had received both radiotherapy and temozolomide, the prior options being radiotherapy, temozolomide, or both.

Findings and caveats of the study: Patients showed vaccine-induced immune responses at a rate of around 93%.

This table comes from immunoSEQ multiplex PCR, and its TCRdb copy is limited to in-frame clones, with some not included. Among tens of thousands of clones listed, approximately 86% were seen once. Specified time point: baseline, week 1 (first vaccination visit). Documented treatment: pre-vaccination baseline after standard-of-care therapy. Every donor had a new WHO grade 3 or 4 astrocytoma that was IDH1-mutant, with loss of nuclear ATRX. The CDR3 is 15 amino acids. V lost 3 bases, J lost 3 bases, and 7 bases stayed unmatched. In germline, CDR1 is PRHDT, CDR2 FYEKMQ (reference sequence). Regarding this clone: Antigen specificity is unknown.

The rearrangement uses TRBV13 and TRBJ2-7, with 8 bases lining up with TRBD1. The sequence was obtained from a man in his thirties or forties with glioma. The material was PBMCs, obtained from a glioma patient treated with radiotherapy, temozolomide or both. DNA for the CDR3: TGTGCCAGCAGCTTGACAGGGGATCGTGTCTACGAGCAGTACTTC. Translating gives CASSLTGDRVYEQYF.